This T cell receptor beta chain was recovered during a study of beta chain features in type 1 diabetes. Sequencing targeted expressed TCRB transcripts, as all isolated RNA had been reverse transcribed. Sequencing used immunoSEQ multiplex PCR; TCRdb keeps in-frame clones, though not all of them. The sample yields some 140,000 clones, 9.2% seen once. Donors underwent one heparinised blood draw, about 120 mL on average. The CDR3 is 15 residues long. The V gene end was trimmed by 6 bases and the J gene end by 6 bases; junction bases not matched to a gene: 4. Per the germline V gene, CDR1 is SNHLY and CDR2 is FYNNEI. About this clone: What it recognizes is unknown.

Overall study findings and caveats: Shortening that was moderate but significant affected the TCRB CDR3s of Type 1 diabetes patients in all four CD4+ subsets. Insertions were fewer and deletions more numerous at VDJ junctions in type 1 diabetes patients.

This chain uses TRBV2 with TRBJ2-2, with TRBD2 identical over 13 bases. The receptor was isolated from a man aged 18-30 years in good health. Sequencing was performed on central memory CD4+ T cells from blood. The CDR3 protein is CASSGLAGEAGELFF. DNA of the CDR3: TGTGCCAGCAGCGGACTAGCGGGGGAGGCCGGGGAGCTGTTTTTT.